One sample yielded the 32 T cell receptor beta chains listed below, sequenced in a study of blood T cell repertoires in COVID-19. Assay: immunoSEQ multiplex PCR; the TCRdb copy retains only in-frame clones and omits some. Here the sample spans 250,000 to 300,000 clones, approximately 91% being singletons. Source material: PBMCs or T cells enriched from blood (not recorded which). The receptors were sampled from a woman aged 40 to 49 with acute COVID-19.

The J gene is TRBJ1-2, the V gene TRBV12-3 or TRBV12-4; D gene unclear. The CDR3 totals 13 residues. V was trimmed by 3 bases and J by 3 bases, leaving 8 bases between them. The CDR3 bases are TGTGCCAGCAGTTTTCAGATTTACTATGGCTACACCTTC. Translation: CASSFQIYYGYTF.

The chain joins TRBV2 to TRBJ2-3, with 10 positions matching TRBD2. V shed 1 base, J shed 0 bases, and the junction held 4 bases outside the gene matches. The CDR3 consists of 17 residues. CDR1 and CDR2 (germline): SNHLY, FYNNEI. The CDR3 nucleotides are TGTGCCAGCAGTGAAGTTCGAGCGGGGGGGAGCACAGATACGCAGTATTTT. This translates into CASSEVRAGGSTDTQYF.

The chain combines TRBV12-1 with TRBJ1-5; TRBD1, the table's D call, lacks a check against the DNA. TRBV12-1 is classified as a pseudogene. The CDR3 consists of 16 residues. CDR3 loop: CASSFALTGCGQPQHF. The DNA of the CDR3 is TGTGCCAGCAGCTTTGCGCTGACAGGGTGTGGGCAGCCCCAGCATTTT.

The V call is TRBV3-1 (or the pseudogene TRBV3-2), the J call TRBJ2-4; D is perhaps TRBD1 (6 bases). The CDR3 spans 16 residues. The V end was cut by 4 bases, the J end by 5 bases, with 18 bases between. CDR1 and CDR2 from the germline V gene are LGHDT and YNNKEL (reference sequence). CDR3: CASSLMDSPTQNIQYF. Written as DNA, the CDR3 is TGTGCCAGCAGCCTAATGGACAGCCCTACACAAAACATTCAGTACTTC.

The chain carries TRBV24-1 and TRBJ2-1; D might be TRBD1 (6 bases). V was clipped by 3 bases and J by 3 bases, with 14 bases between them. Per the germline V gene, CDR1 is KGHDR and CDR2 is SFDVKD. The CDR3 spans 16 residues. The CDR3 reads CATSDPGQTIYNEQFF. The CDR3 bases are TGTGCCACCAGTGATCCCGGACAGACCATCTACAATGAGCAGTTCTTC.

This rearrangement joins TRBV6-2 or TRBV6-3 to TRBJ2-1, with D unclear. V lost 5 bases to trimming and J lost 2 bases, with 13 bases between them. Germline CDR1 MNHEY, CDR2 SVGEGT. The CDR3 loop spans 15 amino acids. In DNA, the CDR3 is TGTGCCAGCAGTCCCCACGACTCTCCCTACAATGAGCAGTTCTTC. Protein sequence: CASSPHDSPYNEQFF.

This clone showed up just once. V is TRBV9 and J is TRBJ1-3; D is unclear. Per the germline V gene, CDR1 is SGDLS and CDR2 is YYNGEE. V lost 7 bases and J 0 bases, leaving 14 bases between the germline ends. This CDR3 comprises 15 residues. The CDR3 bases are TGTGCCAGCGCCCGCGGGCACCTCTCTGGAAACACCATATATTTT. Translation gives CASARGHLSGNTIYF. Filled out from reference TRBV9 and TRBJ1-3, the complete variable domain reads DSGVTQTPKHLITATGQRVTLRCSPRSGDLSVYWYQQSLDQGLQFLIQYYNGEERAKGNILERFSAQQFPDLHSELNLSSLELGDSALYFCASARGHLSGNTIYFGEGSWLTVV.

The J gene is TRBJ2-3, the V gene TRBV10-3, with 7 bases fitting TRBD2. The germline CDR1 and CDR2 sequences are ENHRY and SYGVKD. V lost 6 bases to trimming and J lost 1 base; unmatched junction nucleotides: 10. The CDR3 contains 16 residues. In nucleotides, the CDR3 is TGTGCCATCAGGGCGTCCGCGGGAGAGGGCACAGATACGCAGTATTTT. It codes for CAIRASAGEGTDTQYF.

This clone was recorded only once. The chain recombines TRBV7-9 with TRBJ2-1; TRBD1 matches 7 bases. Trimming took 3 bases from V and 3 from J; bases not matched to a gene: 5. The CDR3 runs to 15 residues. CDR1 is SEHNR and CDR2 is FQNEAQ in the germline V gene (reference sequence). DNA of the CDR3: TGTGCCAGCAGCTTTGAAGGGGGCTTCTACAATGAGCAGTTCTTC. Translation gives CASSFEGGFYNEQFF. Based on the CDR3 plus reference TRBV7-9 and TRBJ2-1, the full variable domain is DTGVSQNPRHKITKRGQNVTFRCDPISEHNRLYWYRQTLGQGPEFLTYFQNEAQLEKSRLLSDRFSAERPKGSFSTLEIQRTEQGDSAMYLCASSFEGGFYNEQFFGPGTRLTVL.

The chain employs TRBV28 and TRBJ1-1; 7 bases match TRBD1. Trimming cost V 5 bases and J 12 bases; bases outside gene matches: 9. Germline CDR1 reads MDHEN; CDR2 reads SYDVKM. The CDR3 runs to 12 residues. This CDR3 is CASSAETGAPFF. The DNA for the CDR3 is TGTGCCAGCAGTGCTGAAACAGGGGCCCCTTTCTTT.

This chain uses TRBV28 with TRBJ1-2, with TRBD1 identical over 8 bases. The CDR3 has 13 amino acids. The ends lost 5 bases at V and 7 bases at J; junction bases unmatched: 6. The germline V gene has CDR1 MDHEN and CDR2 SYDVKM. The CDR3 is CASSRQGLSGYTF. In DNA form, the CDR3 reads TGTGCCAGCAGTCGACAGGGGTTAAGTGGCTACACCTTC.

The chain is built from TRBV6-5 and TRBJ2-2; 10 bases match TRBD1. The CDR3 is made up of 15 amino acids. V was pared by 9 bases and J by 7 bases, with 11 bases of the junction left unmatched. Germline V gene data show CDR1 as MNHEY and CDR2 as SVGAGI. CDR3 coding DNA: TGTGCCAGTAGCGTGGACAGGGGGGAAGTCGGGGAGCTGTTTTTT. Protein sequence: CASSVDRGEVGELFF.

The genes are TRBV5-5 and TRBJ1-2; D ambiguous. V lost 1 base, J lost 0 bases, and 13 bases lay in between. This CDR3 is built from 16 residues. Germline V CDR1 and CDR2: SGHKS, YYEKEE (reference sequence). The CDR3 spells CASSLRDGGSNYGYTF. DNA for the CDR3: TGTGCCAGCAGCTTGCGAGACGGAGGGTCTAACTATGGCTACACCTTC.

The V gene is TRBV28, the J gene TRBJ2-7; the match to TRBD1 covers 8 bases. V lost 6 bases, J lost 4 bases, and 11 bases stayed unmatched. The CDR3 contains 15 residues. Germline values: CDR1 MDHEN, CDR2 SYDVKM. CDR3 residues: CASRAQGGQGYEQYF. The CDR3 DNA follows: TGTGCCAGCAGGGCCCAAGGAGGACAGGGTTACGAGCAGTACTTC. Together with reference TRBV28 and TRBJ2-7, the CDR3 gives the full variable domain: DVKVTQSSRYLVKRTGEKVFLECVQDMDHENMFWYRQDPGLGLRLIYFSYDVKMKEKGDIPEGYSVSREKKERFSLILESASTNQTSMYLCASRAQGGQGYEQYFGPGTRLTVT.

The chain is built from TRBV9 and TRBJ1-1, with D tentatively TRBD1 (6 bases). The CDR3 extends over 15 amino acids. Germline V gives CDR1 SGDLS, CDR2 YYNGEE. Trimming stripped 4 bases from V and 2 bases from J, with 15 bases between. CDR3 in amino acids: CASSPRQAQNTEAFF. For the CDR3, the DNA is TGTGCCAGCAGCCCCAGACAGGCCCAAAACACTGAAGCTTTCTTT.

The chain carries TRBV28 and TRBJ1-1, with 10 bases aligning to TRBD1. Germline-derived CDR1 and CDR2 are MDHEN and SYDVKM. The trim removed 4 bases at V and 5 bases at J, leaving 4 bases unmatched. This CDR3 comprises 14 residues. CDR3 protein: CASSYGQGGTEAFF. Written as DNA, the CDR3 is TGTGCCAGCAGTTACGGACAGGGGGGGACTGAAGCTTTCTTT.

This clone was found once. The V gene is TRBV19, the J gene TRBJ2-1; D is uncertain. Germline loops: CDR1 LNHDA, CDR2 SQIVND (reference sequence). Trimming pared 4 bases from V and 2 bases from J, leaving 12 bases between. This CDR3 spans 15 amino acids. DNA for the CDR3: TGTGCCAGTAGTACGGGTCCGACCACCTACAATGAGCAGTTCTTC. Translated, it gives CASSTGPTTYNEQFF.

The chain employs TRBV4-3 and TRBJ2-1; 7 bases align to TRBD2. The CDR3 spans 13 residues. Germline CDR1 is LGHNA and CDR2 is YSLEER. With V trimmed by 6 bases and J by 6 bases, 5 bases remained unmatched. This chain's CDR3 is CASSREAGNEQFF. The CDR3 DNA sequence: TGCGCCAGCAGTCGGGAGGCCGGCAATGAGCAGTTCTTC.

The chain employs TRBV9 and TRBJ1-1; tentatively, D is TRBD1 (6 bases). V was pared by 0 bases and J by 1 base, with 10 bases between. In germline, CDR1 is SGDLS, CDR2 YYNGEE. The CDR3 runs 15 residues. CDR3 in amino acids: CASSVGGQGNTEAFF. The CDR3 region has the DNA TGTGCCAGCAGCGTAGGGGGGCAGGGGAACACTGAAGCTTTCTTT.

The chain recombines TRBV11-2 with TRBJ1-1; possibly TRBD1 for D (6 bases). V was cut by 3 bases and J by 0 bases, with 11 bases left in between. The germline CDR1 and CDR2 sequences are SGHAT and FQNNGV. The CDR3 runs to 15 residues. CDR3 sequence: CASSLRTALNTEAFF. Here the CDR3 DNA reads TGTGCCAGCAGCTTGCGGACAGCCTTGAACACTGAAGCTTTCTTT.

The CDR3 sequence: CASSPGRLARSSYEQYF. The DNA for the CDR3 is TGCGCCAGCAGCCCCGGGCGCCTAGCGAGGAGCTCCTACGAGCAGTACTTC. The V call is TRBV5-1, the J call TRBJ2-7, with D possibly being TRBD2 (6 bases). The CDR3 length is 17 residues. The germline V gene encodes CDR1 SGHRS and CDR2 YFSETQ. The V end lost 4 bases, the J end lost 0 bases, and 20 bases lay between the germline ends.

The J gene is TRBJ2-1, the V gene TRBV7-9, with TRBD2 matching over 8 bases. CDR3 length equals 18 residues. Germline-derived CDR1 and CDR2 are SEHNR and FQNEAQ (reference sequence). V trimming: 4 bases; J trimming: 0 bases; junction bases outside the gene matches: 11. The CDR3 DNA sequence: TGTGCCAGCAGCTCCGTACTGGCGGGGACTAGCTCCTACAATGAGCAGTTCTTC. Translating it yields CASSSVLAGTSSYNEQFF.

J is TRBJ2-7 and V is TRBV28; a weak D match, TRBD2 (6 bases). V was cut by 5 bases and J by 3 bases, with 8 bases left in between. In germline, CDR1 is MDHEN, CDR2 SYDVKM. This CDR3 contains 12 residues. The CDR3: CASSTGSYEQYF. DNA for the CDR3: TGTGCCAGCAGTACCGGGAGCTACGAGCAGTACTTC.

The chain employs TRBV13 and TRBJ1-1; D gene unclear. V lost 4 bases and J lost 0, with 9 bases in between. This CDR3 is built from 14 residues. Germline assignment: CDR1 PRHDT and CDR2 FYEKMQ (reference sequence). In nucleotides, the CDR3 is TGTGCCAGCAGCTCTTCCAACATGAACACTGAAGCTTTCTTT. It codes for CASSSSNMNTEAFF.

The gene calls are TRBV7-8 and TRBJ2-5; D call uncertain. This CDR3 has 14 amino acids. Germline V gene sequence: CDR1 SGHVS, CDR2 FQNEAQ. Trimming stripped 1 base from V and 3 bases from J, with 9 bases between. CDR3 sequence reads: CASSLETVKETQYF. The CDR3, as DNA: TGTGCCAGCAGCTTAGAGACTGTAAAAGAGACCCAGTACTTC.

The genes are TRBV4-1 and TRBJ1-3, with D unresolved. The CDR3 sequence is 16 residues long. Germline CDR1 reads MGHRA; CDR2 reads YSYEKL. Trimming removed 1 base from V and 1 base from J, with 11 bases in between. CDR3 residues: CASSQVGSMSGNTIYF. CDR3 bases: TGCGCCAGCAGCCAAGTCGGGTCCATGTCTGGAAACACCATATATTTT.

The chain joins TRBV5-5 to TRBJ2-7, with D possibly matching TRBD1 (6 bases). This CDR3 region has 14 residues. Germline lookup yields CDR1 SGHKS and CDR2 YYEKEE (reference sequence). V was clipped by 6 bases and J by 1 base, with 14 bases between them. CDR3 coding DNA: TGTGCCAGCAAACAGGGCCTGCCGTCCTACGAGCAGTACTTC. Its protein is CASKQGLPSYEQYF.

This chain connects TRBV5-8 to TRBJ2-1, with 10 bases that match TRBD2. The CDR3 loop spans 14 amino acids. In germline, CDR1 is SGHTS, CDR2 YDEGEE. The V gene end was trimmed by 4 bases and the J gene end by 5 bases; junction bases not matched to a gene: 3. The CDR3 nucleotides are TGTGCCAGCAGCCCCGGACTAGCGGACAATGAGCAGTTCTTC. The encoded protein is CASSPGLADNEQFF.

V is TRBV5-5 and J is TRBJ1-2, with D uncertain. CDR3 size: 13 residues. From germline, CDR1 is SGHKS and CDR2 YYEKEE (reference sequence). Trimming cost V 4 bases and J 5 bases, with 12 bases left between them. For the CDR3, the DNA is TGTGCCAGCAGCCCCGGTCCGGTGTATGGCTACACCTTC. It codes for CASSPGPVYGYTF.

The chain employs TRBV11-1 and TRBJ1-3; D gene unclear. Trimming pared 1 base from V and 4 bases from J, leaving 11 bases between. Germline V gene sequence: CDR1 SGHAT, CDR2 FQDESV (reference sequence). This CDR3 contains 15 residues. Here the CDR3 reads CASSLESAAGNTIYF. Here the CDR3 DNA reads TGTGCCAGCAGCTTAGAATCCGCAGCGGGAAACACCATATATTTT.

The J gene is TRBJ2-1, the V gene TRBV13; 10 bases are a match to TRBD2. V lost 5 bases and J lost 7; bases outside the gene matches: 11. CDR1 PRHDT and CDR2 FYEKMQ come from the germline V gene (reference sequence). The CDR3 covers 16 residues. CDR3 in DNA: TGTGCCAGCAGCCAGCGGGGGGGGCCACTGTTTAATGAGCAGTTCTTC. The encoded protein is CASSQRGGPLFNEQFF.

The V call is TRBV11-3, the J call TRBJ2-1; 7 nucleotides agree with TRBD2. Germline trimming cut 5 bases from V and 9 bases from J; bases unmatched to any gene: 13. Germline CDR1 SGHNT, CDR2 YENEEA. The CDR3 is 15 residues long. CDR3 DNA: TGTGCCAGCAGCCCCCTCGCGGGAGCTATCACTGAGCAGTTCTTC. Translation gives CASSPLAGAITEQFF.